This is a list of T cell receptor beta chains from one sample in a study of control samples from healthy donors and cancer patients. Repertoires were generated with immunoSEQ multiplex PCR, while TCRdb's copy carries only in-frame clones and drops some. The sample includes 130,000 to 150,000 clones, roughly 94% seen only once; the top ten take approximately 14%. The specimen sequenced was PBMCs. All receptors come from a man aged 60 to 75 with colorectal cancer. The CDR3 runs from the conserved cysteine through the conserved F or W. The D gene is left open where the match is weak. Clone size, where shown, is once, few, many, or a class for clones that have expanded.

NA,NA,TRBJ1-2,TRBV29-1,TGCAGCGTCGCGGGACGGAGCTATGGCTACACCTTC,CSVAGRSYGYTF
NA,NA,TRBJ1-2,TRBV4-1,TGCGCCAGCAGCCAAGAGCTGGCGGGCTCCTATGGCTACACCTTC,CASSQELAGSYGYTF
NA,TRBD1,TRBJ2-7,TRBV16,TGTGCCAGCAGCCAGACAGGGAACTACGAGCAGTACTTC,CASSQTGNYEQYF
NA,TRBD1,TRBJ1-1,TRBV6-5,TGTGCCAGCAGCCCGGACAGGTGGACTGAAGCTTTCTTT,CASSPDRWTEAFF
NA,TRBD1,TRBJ2-7,TRBV29-1,TGCAGCGCTCTGACAGGGGAAGGCTACGAGCAGTACTTC,CSALTGEGYEQYF
NA,NA,TRBJ2-5,TRBV7-9,TGTGCCAGCAGCTCAACGCTAACCCAAGAGACCCAGTACTTC,CASSSTLTQETQYF
NA,NA,TRBJ2-1,TRBV2,TGTGCCAGCAGTGGCTACAATGAGCAGTTCTTC,CASSGYNEQFF
NA,NA,TRBJ1-1,TRBV7-2,TGTGCCAGCGGCTTCTCGTCCCGCGGCACTGAAGCTTTCTTT,CASGFSSRGTEAFF
NA,NA,TRBJ2-5,TRBV6-6,TGTGCCAGCAGTTGGGGCAGCCTCCCCCAAGAGACCCAGTACTTC,CASSWGSLPQETQYF
once,NA,TRBJ2-7,TRBV30,TGTGCCTGGAGTCGGACTTACGAGCAGTACTTC,CAWSRTYEQYF
NA,TRBD1,TRBJ1-6,TRBV19,TGTGCCAGTAGTATGGGGCAGGGGGTCGGTTCACCCCTCCACTTT,CASSMGQGVGSPLHF
NA,NA,TRBJ2-7,TRBV11-2,TGTGCCAGCAGTTATAACGGGCCTTCCTACGAGCAGTACTTC,CASSYNGPSYEQYF
NA,NA,TRBJ1-2,TRBV19,TGTGCCAGTAGTATCTCAGTTGGGGGCTCCTATGGCTACACCTTC,CASSISVGGSYGYTF
NA,TRBD1,TRBJ2-3,TRBV4-1,TGCGCCAGCAGCCATACAATTAGGGGGACAGGAAGCACAGATACGCAGTATTTT,CASSHTIRGTGSTDTQYF
NA,NA,TRBJ2-7,TRBV3-1/TRBV3-2,TGTGCCAGCAGCCAAGACACCGCTTCCTACGAGCAGTACTTC,CASSQDTASYEQYF
NA,NA,TRBJ2-7,TRBV5-8,TGTGCCAGCAGCTTGGGACGGACCTACGAGCAGTACTTC,CASSLGRTYEQYF
NA,NA,TRBJ2-3,TRBV11-2,TGTGCCAGCAGCCGGAGATACACAGATACGCAGTATTTT,CASSRRYTDTQYF
NA,TRBD1,TRBJ1-3,TRBV18,TGTGCCAGCTCACCAACAGGGGATATTGGAAACACCATATATTTT,CASSPTGDIGNTIYF
NA,NA,TRBJ1-1,TRBV2,TGTGCCAGCAGGGCCGACAGAAACACTGAAGCTTTCTTT,CASRADRNTEAFF
NA,NA,TRBJ1-5,TRBV7-2,TGTGCCAGCAGCTTATCTTATAACAGGAATCAGCCCCAGCATTTT,CASSLSYNRNQPQHF
once,TRBD1,TRBJ2-3,TRBV11-3,TGTGCCAGCAGCCTCGGACAGGGCCGCACAGATACGCAGTATTTT,CASSLGQGRTDTQYF
NA,TRBD1,TRBJ1-1,TRBV19,TGTGCCAGTAGGTGGAAGGGACAGGGGGCGATGAACACTGAAGCTTTCTTT,CASRWKGQGAMNTEAFF
NA,NA,TRBJ1-6,TRBV11-3,TGTGCCAGCAGCTTAGGGGAGGGCCCGAGCTCCTATAATTCACCCCTCCACTTT,CASSLGEGPSSYNSPLHF
NA,NA,TRBJ1-3,TRBV19,TGTGCCAGTAGTATGGGAGGACGCCAGGGAGGAAACACCATATATTTT,CASSMGGRQGGNTIYF
once,NA,TRBJ2-4,TRBV10-3,TGTGCCATCAGTGAGCGCGAAGACATTCAGTACTTC,CAISEREDIQYF
NA,TRBD1,TRBJ2-2,TRBV19,TGTGCCAGTACCGGGACAGGGGGTATCGGGGAGCTGTTTTTT,CASTGTGGIGELFF
NA,NA,TRBJ1-3,TRBV5-1,TGCGCCAGCAGCTTGGCCGCGGAGGGGGGAAACACCATATATTTT,CASSLAAEGGNTIYF
NA,NA,TRBJ2-5,TRBV12-5,TGTGCTAGTGCCAAGATGGATCGGGAGACCCAGTACTTC,CASAKMDRETQYF
NA,NA,TRBJ2-3,TRBV24-1,TGTGCCACCAGTCCTCGGGGGGATACGCAGTATTTT,CATSPRGDTQYF
NA,NA,TRBJ2-2,TRBV7-9,TGTGCCAGCAGCTTAGGGGGTAACACCGGGGAGCTGTTTTTT,CASSLGGNTGELFF
NA,NA,TRBJ2-3,TRBV5-1,TGCGCCAGCAGTGGACAGAGCACAGATACGCAGTATTTT,CASSGQSTDTQYF
NA,TRBD2,TRBJ2-1,TRBV3-1/TRBV3-2,TGTGCCAGCAGCCAAGAAATGACTAGCGGAAACAATGAGCAGTTCTTC,CASSQEMTSGNNEQFF
NA,NA,TRBJ1-1,TRBV5-1,TGCGCCAGCAGCTTGGCCCCCGGGACACCGAACACTGAAGCTTTCTTT,CASSLAPGTPNTEAFF
NA,NA,TRBJ1-1,TRBV6-1,TGTGCCAGCCGGGACGGGACACCGAACACTGAAGCTTTCTTT,CASRDGTPNTEAFF
NA,NA,TRBJ2-7,TRBV10-3,TGTGCCATCAGTGAGTCGGGGGGATCCGAGCAGTACTTC,CAISESGGSEQYF
few,TRBD1,TRBJ2-3,TRBV5-6,TGTGCCAGCAGCTTGGCGACAGGGGGCATCGCAGATACGCAGTATTTT,CASSLATGGIADTQYF
NA,TRBD1,TRBJ1-1,TRBV19,TGTGCCAGTAGTATACGGGAGGGGACAGGGGCCACTGAAGCTTTCTTT,CASSIREGTGATEAFF
NA,NA,TRBJ2-7,TRBV19,TGTGCCAGTAGTTGGACACACTCCTACGAGCAGTACTTC,CASSWTHSYEQYF
NA,NA,TRBJ1-1,TRBV7-6,TGTGCCAGCAGCTTAGCCCCCACAGGGAACACTGAAGCTTTCTTT,CASSLAPTGNTEAFF
NA,TRBD1,TRBJ2-7,TRBV10-3,TGTGCCATCAGTGGGTCGGACAGGGGGGATTCCTACGAGCAGTACTTC,CAISGSDRGDSYEQYF
NA,NA,TRBJ2-3,TRBV30,TGTGCCTGGAATAGCAACACAGATACGCAGTATTTT,CAWNSNTDTQYF
NA,NA,TRBJ2-2,TRBV6-6,TGTGCCAGCAGCTACCGACCCCCCGGGGACACCGGGGAGCTGTTTTTT,CASSYRPPGDTGELFF
NA,TRBD2,TRBJ2-5,TRBV4-3,TGCGCCAGCAGCCAGGGCCCCGGGGGGACTGTCCAAGAGACCCAGTACTTC,CASSQGPGGTVQETQYF
once,NA,TRBJ1-1,TRBV5-1,TGCGCCAGCAGCTTGGTCGGGGGGAACACTGAAGCTTTCTTT,CASSLVGGNTEAFF
NA,NA,TRBJ1-2,TRBV5-1,TGCGCCAGCAGCTCCGACGGGTTGTCGAACTATGGCTACACCTTC,CASSSDGLSNYGYTF
NA,NA,TRBJ1-1,TRBV18,TGTGCCAGCTCAATGACAGAGGGACGCAACACTGAAGCTTTCTTT,CASSMTEGRNTEAFF
NA,NA,TRBJ2-2,TRBV7-2,TGTGCCAGCAGCGAACAGGGTACCGGGGAGCTGTTTTTT,CASSEQGTGELFF
NA,NA,TRBJ2-1,TRBV27,TGTGCCAGCAGTTTATATCGGGGGATCCACAATGAGCAGTTCTTC,CASSLYRGIHNEQFF
NA,NA,TRBJ2-7,TRBV6-1,TGTGCCAGCAGTGAGGCCGGGGAGATGAGGGACGAGCAGTACTTC,CASSEAGEMRDEQYF
NA,TRBD2,TRBJ2-5,TRBV24-1,TGTGCCACCAGTGATACCCGGACTAGCGGGGGGGTGGAGACCCAGTACTTC,CATSDTRTSGGVETQYF
few,NA,TRBJ1-4,TRBV6-5,TGTGCCAGCAGCCCAGGACGGTGGAATGAAAAACTGTTTTTT,CASSPGRWNEKLFF
NA,TRBD1,TRBJ2-7,TRBV5-4,TGTGCCAGCAGCCCCTCGGCGGGACAGGGGGCCCACGAGCAGTACTTC,CASSPSAGQGAHEQYF
NA,NA,TRBJ2-5,TRBV3-1/TRBV3-2,TGTGCCAGCAGCCAAGCGAGGGGCCTGGAGACCCAGTACTTC,CASSQARGLETQYF
NA,NA,TRBJ1-1,TRBV5-1,TGCGCCAGCAGCTTGTGGGGGGGCACTGAAGCTTTCTTT,CASSLWGGTEAFF
NA,TRBD2,TRBJ2-1,TRBV7-9,TGTGCCAGCAGCTTAGCGCACCTAGCGGGGAGCTCCTACAATGAGCAGTTCTTC,CASSLAHLAGSSYNEQFF